Presented here are 7 T cell receptor beta chains from one specimen sequenced in a study of blood T cell repertoires in COVID-19. Some clones are missing from TCRdb's copy, which holds only in-frame ones; the method was immunoSEQ multiplex PCR. The table includes tens of thousands of clones, around 82% detected once. Sequenced input: peripheral blood. The receptors originated from a man between 65 and 80 years old with acute or convalescent COVID-19.

The CDR3 loop reads CATSRGSGGKSTDTQYF. CDR3 in DNA: TGTGCCACCAGCAGAGGATCAGGGGGCAAAAGCACAGATACGCAGTATTTT. The rearrangement uses TRBV15 and TRBJ2-3; the match to TRBD1 covers 8 bases. The CDR3 loop spans 17 amino acids. The germline V gene encodes CDR1 LNHNV and CDR2 YYDKDF (reference sequence). J gave up 0 bases and V 1 base, and 6 bases lay outside the gene matches. The variable domain in full, with the rest retrieved from reference TRBV15 and TRBJ2-3, is DAMVIQNPRYQVTQFGKPVTLSCSQTLNHNVMYWYQQKSSQAPKLLFHYYDKDFNNEADTPDNFQSRRPNTSFCFLDIRSPGLGDTAMYLCATSRGSGGKSTDTQYFGPGTRLTVL.

V and J are TRBV4-1 and TRBJ2-7; 13 positions agree with TRBD2. The CDR3 is 14 amino acids. Germline lookup yields CDR1 MGHRA and CDR2 YSYEKL. The V and J ends lost 4 bases and 6 bases, in that order; junction bases with no gene match: 3. The CDR3 loop reads CASSPGLAGAEQYF. The CDR3 region has the DNA TGCGCCAGCAGCCCCGGACTAGCGGGAGCCGAGCAGTACTTC.

This clone was counted a single time. The rearrangement joins TRBV10-1 to TRBJ2-3; D gene unclear. This CDR3 comprises 14 residues. Germline CDR1 and CDR2: WNHNN and SYGVQD (reference sequence). V was pared by 3 bases and J by 3 bases, with 10 bases between. The DNA for the CDR3 is TGCGCCAGCAGTGATCTCCAGAAAACAGATACGCAGTATTTT. Amino acid sequence: CASSDLQKTDTQYF.

CDR3 sequence: CASSPRWDSNNEQFF. CDR3 coding DNA: TGTGCCAGCAGCCCCCGGTGGGACTCGAACAATGAGCAGTTCTTC. This chain links TRBV5-4 with TRBJ2-1, with D maybe TRBD2 (6 bases). Deletions cut 4 bases from V and 5 bases from J, with 16 bases between. The CDR3 is 15 residues long. Germline-derived CDR1 and CDR2 are SGHNT and YYREEE (reference sequence).

This clone has more than one count but fewer than ten. The chain joins TRBV28 to TRBJ1-5; D possibly corresponds to TRBD1 (6 bases). Trimming left V 5 bases short and J 7 bases short, with 18 bases between. Germline V gene sequence: CDR1 MDHEN, CDR2 SYDVKM. The CDR3 runs 15 residues. The CDR3 DNA reads as TGTGCCAGCAGTGAAATGTCAGGCAGGGGCCAGCCCCAGCATTTT. It specifies CASSEMSGRGQPQHF. The full variable domain, its missing parts supplied by reference TRBV28 and TRBJ1-5, is DVKVTQSSRYLVKRTGEKVFLECVQDMDHENMFWYRQDPGLGLRLIYFSYDVKMKEKGDIPEGYSVSREKKERFSLILESASTNQTSMYLCASSEMSGRGQPQHFGDGTRLSIL.

V gene TRBV9 combines with J gene TRBJ1-4; the match to TRBD1 covers 8 bases. The CDR3 covers 15 residues. After removal of 4 bases from V and 7 bases from J, the junction contained 9 bases not matched to a gene. Germline CDR1 SGDLS, CDR2 YYNGEE. CDR3 sequence: CASSPRQGTSEKLFF. CDR3 nucleotide sequence: TGTGCCAGCAGCCCAAGACAGGGGACCAGTGAAAAACTGTTTTTT.

This sequence joins TRBV6-5 and TRBJ1-2; 7 positions match TRBD1. The CDR3 is 15 residues long. Unmatched junction bases numbered 5, after V lost 0 bases and J lost 4 bases. Looked up from germline, CDR1 is MNHEY and CDR2 is SVGAGI. The CDR3 bases are TGTGCCAGCAGTTACTCCGAGGGACAGACCTATGGCTACACCTTC. Protein product: CASSYSEGQTYGYTF.